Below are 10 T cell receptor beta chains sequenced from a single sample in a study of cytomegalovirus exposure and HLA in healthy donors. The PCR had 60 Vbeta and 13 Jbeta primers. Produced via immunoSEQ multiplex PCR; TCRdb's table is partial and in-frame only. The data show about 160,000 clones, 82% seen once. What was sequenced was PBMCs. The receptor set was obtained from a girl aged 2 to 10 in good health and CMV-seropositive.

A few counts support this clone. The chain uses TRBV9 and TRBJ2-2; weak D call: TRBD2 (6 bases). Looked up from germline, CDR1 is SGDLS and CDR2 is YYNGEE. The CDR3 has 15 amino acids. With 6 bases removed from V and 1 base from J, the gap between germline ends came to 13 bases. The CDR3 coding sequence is TGTGCCAGCACCTTAGGGACTTTGAACACCGGGGAGCTGTTTTTT. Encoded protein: CASTLGTLNTGELFF.

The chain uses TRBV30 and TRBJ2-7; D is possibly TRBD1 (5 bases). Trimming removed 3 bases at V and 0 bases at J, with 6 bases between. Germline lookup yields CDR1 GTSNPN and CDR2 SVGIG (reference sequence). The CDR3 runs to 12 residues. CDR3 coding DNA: TGTGCCTGGAGGGGGCCCTCCTACGAGCAGTACTTC. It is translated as CAWRGPSYEQYF.

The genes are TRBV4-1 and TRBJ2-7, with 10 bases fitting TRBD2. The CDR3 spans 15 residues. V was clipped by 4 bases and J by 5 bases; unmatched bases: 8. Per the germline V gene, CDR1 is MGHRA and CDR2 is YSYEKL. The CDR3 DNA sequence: TGCGCCAGCAGCCCTCAACGACTAGCGGGCAACGAGCAGTACTTC. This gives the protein CASSPQRLAGNEQYF.

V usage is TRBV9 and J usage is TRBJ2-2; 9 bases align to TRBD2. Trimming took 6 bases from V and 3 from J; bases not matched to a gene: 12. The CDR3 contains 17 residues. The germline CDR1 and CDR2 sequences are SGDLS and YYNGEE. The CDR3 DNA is TGTGCCAGCACGCCCCTGGCGGGAGGGGGGGACACCGGGGAGCTGTTTTTT. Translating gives CASTPLAGGGDTGELFF.

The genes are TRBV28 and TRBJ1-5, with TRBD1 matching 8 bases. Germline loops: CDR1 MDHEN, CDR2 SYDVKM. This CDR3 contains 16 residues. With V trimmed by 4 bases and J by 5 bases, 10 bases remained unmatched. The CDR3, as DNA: TGTGCCAGCAGTTCCCCCCCCGGACAGGGCGATCAGCCCCAGCATTTT. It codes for CASSSPPGQGDQPQHF.

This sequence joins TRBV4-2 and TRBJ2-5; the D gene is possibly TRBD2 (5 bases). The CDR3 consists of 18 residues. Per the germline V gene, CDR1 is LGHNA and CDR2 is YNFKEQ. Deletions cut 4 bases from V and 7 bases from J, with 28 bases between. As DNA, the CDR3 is TGTGCCAGCAGCCCCGACTTATTAGCGCGAGACCCTTGGGGGACCCAGTACTTC. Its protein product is CASSPDLLARDPWGTQYF.

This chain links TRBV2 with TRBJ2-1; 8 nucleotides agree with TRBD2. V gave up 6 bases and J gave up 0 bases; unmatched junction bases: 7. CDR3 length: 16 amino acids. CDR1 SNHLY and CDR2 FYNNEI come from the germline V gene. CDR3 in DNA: TGTGCCAGCAGATATAGCGGGGCGAGCTCCTACAATGAGCAGTTCTTC. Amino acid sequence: CASRYSGASSYNEQFF.

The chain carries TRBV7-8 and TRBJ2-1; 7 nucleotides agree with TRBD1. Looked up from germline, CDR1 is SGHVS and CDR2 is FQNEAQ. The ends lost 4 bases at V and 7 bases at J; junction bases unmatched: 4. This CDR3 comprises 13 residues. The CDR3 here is CASSWTGENEQFF. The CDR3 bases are TGTGCCAGCAGCTGGACAGGTGAGAATGAGCAGTTCTTC.

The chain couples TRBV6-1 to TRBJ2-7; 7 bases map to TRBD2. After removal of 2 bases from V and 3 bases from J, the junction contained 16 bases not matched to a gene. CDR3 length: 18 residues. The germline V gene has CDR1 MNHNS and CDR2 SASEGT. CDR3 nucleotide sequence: TGTGCCAGCAGTGAACGACTTCCGGCGGGAGTCGTTAACTACGAGCAGTACTTC. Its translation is CASSERLPAGVVNYEQYF.

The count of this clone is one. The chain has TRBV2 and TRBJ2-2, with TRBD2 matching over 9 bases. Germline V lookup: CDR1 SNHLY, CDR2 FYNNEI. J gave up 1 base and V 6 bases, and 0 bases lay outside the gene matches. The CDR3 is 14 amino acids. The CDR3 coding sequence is TGTGCCAGCAGGACTAGCGGGAACACCGGGGAGCTGTTTTTT. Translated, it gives CASRTSGNTGELFF. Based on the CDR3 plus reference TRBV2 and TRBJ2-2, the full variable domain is EPEVTQTPSHQVTQMGQEVILRCVPISNHLYFYWYRQILGQKVEFLVSFYNNEISEKSEIFDDQFSVERPDGSNFTLKIRSTKLEDSAMYFCASRTSGNTGELFFGEGSRLTVL.